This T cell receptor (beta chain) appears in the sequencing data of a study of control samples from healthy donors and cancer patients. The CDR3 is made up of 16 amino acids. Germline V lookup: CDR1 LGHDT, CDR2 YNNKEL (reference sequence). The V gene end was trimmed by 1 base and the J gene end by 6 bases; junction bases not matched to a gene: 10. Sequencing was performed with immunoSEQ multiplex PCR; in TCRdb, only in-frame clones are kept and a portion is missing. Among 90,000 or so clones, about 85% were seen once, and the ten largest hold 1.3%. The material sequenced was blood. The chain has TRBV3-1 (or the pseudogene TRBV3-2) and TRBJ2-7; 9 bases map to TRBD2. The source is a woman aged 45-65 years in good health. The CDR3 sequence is CASSQVLPSGNSEQYF. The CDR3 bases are TGTGCCAGCAGCCAAGTTCTCCCTAGCGGGAACTCCGAGCAGTACTTC.